The clone carrying this T cell receptor beta chain came up many times. The ends were cut back, 6 bases at V and 7 bases at J, with 19 bases in the middle. The CDR3 has 14 amino acids. Germline V gives CDR1 DFQATT, CDR2 SNEGSKA (reference sequence). The data derive from a study of early T cells in non-severe SARS-CoV-2 infection. Individually, cDNA molecules had unique molecular identifiers attached to them. TCRdb reanalysed the 5' RACE reads using MiXCR and keeps one entry per CDR3 protein. The table has fewer than 100,000 distinct CDR3 sequences, 8.5% to 10% seen once. The J gene is TRBJ2-1, the V gene TRBV20-1, with a possible D match to TRBD2 (6 bases). This sequence was found in an adult who was a healthcare worker with PCR-confirmed SARS-CoV-2 infection or an uninfected control (not recorded which). The source material was whole blood. Here the CDR3 reads CSATGTPPINEQFF. CDR3 in DNA: TGCAGTGCAACCGGGACTCCCCCGATTAATGAGCAGTTCTTC.